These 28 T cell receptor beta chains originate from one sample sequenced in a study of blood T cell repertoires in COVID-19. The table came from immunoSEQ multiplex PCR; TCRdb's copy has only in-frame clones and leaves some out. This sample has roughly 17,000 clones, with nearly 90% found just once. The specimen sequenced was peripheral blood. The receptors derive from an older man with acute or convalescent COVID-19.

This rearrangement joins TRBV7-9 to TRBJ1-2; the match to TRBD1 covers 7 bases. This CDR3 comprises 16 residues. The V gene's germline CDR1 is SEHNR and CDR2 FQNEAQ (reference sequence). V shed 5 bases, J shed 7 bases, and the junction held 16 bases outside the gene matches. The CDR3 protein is CASSLTLGGTAIGYTF. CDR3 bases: TGTGCCAGCAGCCTGACGTTAGGCGGGACAGCAATTGGCTACACCTTC. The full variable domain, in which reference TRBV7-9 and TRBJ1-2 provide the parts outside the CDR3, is DTGVSQNPRHKITKRGQNVTFRCDPISEHNRLYWYRQTLGQGPEFLTYFQNEAQLEKSRLLSDRFSAERPKGSFSTLEIQRTEQGDSAMYLCASSLTLGGTAIGYTFGSGTRLTVV.

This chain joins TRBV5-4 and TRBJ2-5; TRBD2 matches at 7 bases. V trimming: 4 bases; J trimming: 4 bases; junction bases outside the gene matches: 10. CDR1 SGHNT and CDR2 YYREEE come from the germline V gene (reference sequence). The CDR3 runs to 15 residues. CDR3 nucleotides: TGTGCCAGCAGCCCCCAGGGAGGGAGCGGAGAGACCCAGTACTTC. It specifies CASSPQGGSGETQYF.

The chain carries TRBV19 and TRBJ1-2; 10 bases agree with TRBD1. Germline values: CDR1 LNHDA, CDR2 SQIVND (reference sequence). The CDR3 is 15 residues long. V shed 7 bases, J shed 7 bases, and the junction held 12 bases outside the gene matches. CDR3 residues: CASTFRIRDRGGYTF. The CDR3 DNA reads TGTGCCAGTACCTTTCGCATCCGGGACAGGGGTGGCTACACCTTC.

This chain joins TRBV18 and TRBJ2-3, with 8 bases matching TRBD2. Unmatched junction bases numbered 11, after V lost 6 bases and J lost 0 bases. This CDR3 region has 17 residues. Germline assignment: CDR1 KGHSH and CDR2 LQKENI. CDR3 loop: CASSPGVSGASTDTQYF. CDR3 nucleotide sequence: TGTGCCAGCTCCCCCGGTGTTAGCGGGGCTAGCACAGATACGCAGTATTTT. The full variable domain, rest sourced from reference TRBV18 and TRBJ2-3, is NAGVMQNPRHLVRRRGQEARLRCSPMKGHSHVYWYRQLPEEGLKFMVYLQKENIIDESGMPKERFSAEFPKEGPSILRIQQVVRGDSAAYFCASSPGVSGASTDTQYFGPGTRLTVL.

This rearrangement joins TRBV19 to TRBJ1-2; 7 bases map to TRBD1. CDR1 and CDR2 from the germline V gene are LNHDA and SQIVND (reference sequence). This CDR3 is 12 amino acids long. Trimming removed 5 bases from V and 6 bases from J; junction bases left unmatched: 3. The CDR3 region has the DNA TGTGCCAGTAGTCTAGGACAGGATGGCTACACCTTC. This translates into CASSLGQDGYTF.

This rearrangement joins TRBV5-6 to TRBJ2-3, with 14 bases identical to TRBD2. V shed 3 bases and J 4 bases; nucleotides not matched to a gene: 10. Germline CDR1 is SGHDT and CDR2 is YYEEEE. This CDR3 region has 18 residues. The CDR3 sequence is CASSYRTSGGFSADTQYF. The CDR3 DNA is TGTGCCAGCAGCTATCGGACTAGCGGGGGGTTTAGCGCAGATACGCAGTATTTT.

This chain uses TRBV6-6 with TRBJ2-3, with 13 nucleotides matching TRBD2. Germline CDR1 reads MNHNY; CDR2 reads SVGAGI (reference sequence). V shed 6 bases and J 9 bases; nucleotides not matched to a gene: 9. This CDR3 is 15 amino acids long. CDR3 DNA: TGTGCCAGCAGCCGTGGACTAGCGGGGGAAGACACGCAGTATTTT. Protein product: CASSRGLAGEDTQYF.

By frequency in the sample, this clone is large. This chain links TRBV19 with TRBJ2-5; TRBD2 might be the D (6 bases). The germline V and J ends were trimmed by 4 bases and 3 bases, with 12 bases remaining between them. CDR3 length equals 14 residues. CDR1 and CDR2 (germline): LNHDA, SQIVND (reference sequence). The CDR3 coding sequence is TGTGCCAGTAGTACGGGACTCGCTGAAGAGACCCAGTACTTC. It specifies CASSTGLAEETQYF.

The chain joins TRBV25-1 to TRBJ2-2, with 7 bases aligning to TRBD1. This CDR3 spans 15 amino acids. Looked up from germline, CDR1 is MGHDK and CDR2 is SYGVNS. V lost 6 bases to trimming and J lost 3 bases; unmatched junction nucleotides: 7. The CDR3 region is CASRRGQDYTGELFF. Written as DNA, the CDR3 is TGTGCCAGCAGACGCGGACAGGATTACACCGGGGAGCTGTTTTTT.

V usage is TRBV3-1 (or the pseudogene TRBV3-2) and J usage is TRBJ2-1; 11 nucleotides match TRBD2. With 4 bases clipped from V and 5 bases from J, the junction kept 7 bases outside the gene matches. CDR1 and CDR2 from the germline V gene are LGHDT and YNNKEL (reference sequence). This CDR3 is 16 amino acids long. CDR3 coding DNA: TGTGCCAGCAGCCCGACCGGACTAGCGGGCCACAATGAGCAGTTCTTC. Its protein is CASSPTGLAGHNEQFF.

CDR3 region: CASRPDRVSDTQYF. The CDR3 DNA reads as TGTGCCAGCAGACCGGACAGGGTATCAGATACGCAGTATTTT. V and J are TRBV6-5 and TRBJ2-3, with TRBD1 identical over 8 bases. Unmatched junction bases numbered 6, after V lost 6 bases and J lost 4 bases. This CDR3 spans 14 amino acids. Germline lookup yields CDR1 MNHEY and CDR2 SVGAGI.

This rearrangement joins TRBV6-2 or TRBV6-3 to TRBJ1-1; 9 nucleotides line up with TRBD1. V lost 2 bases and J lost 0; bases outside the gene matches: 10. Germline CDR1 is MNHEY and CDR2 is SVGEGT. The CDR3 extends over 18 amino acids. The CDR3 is CASSYPLYRTGVNTEAFF. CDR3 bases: TGTGCCAGCAGTTACCCCCTTTACCGGACAGGGGTGAACACTGAAGCTTTCTTT.

The chain's CDR3 is CASTFYTGGGTEAFF. Written as DNA, the CDR3 is TGTGCCAGCACCTTTTACACGGGGGGAGGCACTGAAGCTTTCTTT. The rearrangement uses TRBV9 and TRBJ1-1, with D possibly matching TRBD1 (5 bases). Germline CDR1 SGDLS, CDR2 YYNGEE. Trimming removed 6 bases from V and 4 bases from J, with 19 bases in between. The CDR3 runs 15 residues.

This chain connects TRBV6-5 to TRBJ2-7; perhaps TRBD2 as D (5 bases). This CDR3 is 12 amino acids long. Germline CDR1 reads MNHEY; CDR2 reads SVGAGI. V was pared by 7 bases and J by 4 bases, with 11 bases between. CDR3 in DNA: TGTGCCAGCACCGGCGGGTTTTACGAGCAGTACTTC. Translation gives CASTGGFYEQYF.

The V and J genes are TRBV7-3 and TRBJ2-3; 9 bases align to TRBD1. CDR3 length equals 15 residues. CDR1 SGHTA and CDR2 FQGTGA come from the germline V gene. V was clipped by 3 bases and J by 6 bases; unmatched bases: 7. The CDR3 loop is CASSLGTGLMDTQYF. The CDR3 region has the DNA TGTGCCAGCAGCTTGGGGACAGGGCTTATGGATACGCAGTATTTT.

This CDR3 is CASILDRGGGYTF. CDR3 nucleotide sequence: TGTGCCAGCATCCTGGACAGGGGTGGCGGCTACACCTTC. This chain joins TRBV5-8 and TRBJ1-2; 9 bases line up with TRBD1. V was pared by 6 bases and J by 8 bases, with 8 bases of the junction left unmatched. This CDR3 spans 13 amino acids. CDR1 and CDR2 from the germline V gene are SGHTS and YDEGEE.

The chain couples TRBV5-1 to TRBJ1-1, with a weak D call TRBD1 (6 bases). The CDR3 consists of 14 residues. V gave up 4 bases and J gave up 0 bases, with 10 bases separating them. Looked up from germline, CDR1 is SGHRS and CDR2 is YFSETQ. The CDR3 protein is CASSRGQMNTEAFF. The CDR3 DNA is TGCGCCAGCAGCCGCGGACAGATGAACACTGAAGCTTTCTTT.

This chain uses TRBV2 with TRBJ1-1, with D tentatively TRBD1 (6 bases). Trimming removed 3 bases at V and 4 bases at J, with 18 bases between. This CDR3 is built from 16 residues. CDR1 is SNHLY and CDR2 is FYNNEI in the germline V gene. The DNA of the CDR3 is TGTGCCAGCAGTGAGGTTAGGGGGGGCGTCGGCACTGAAGCTTTCTTT. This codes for CASSEVRGGVGTEAFF.

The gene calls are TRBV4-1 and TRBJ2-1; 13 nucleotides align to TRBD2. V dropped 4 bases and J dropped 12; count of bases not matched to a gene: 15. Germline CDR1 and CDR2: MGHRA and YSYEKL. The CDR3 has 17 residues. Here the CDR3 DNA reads TGCGCCAGCAGCCTGAAAGAGTGGACTAGCGGGAGTCTTGGGCAGTTCTTC. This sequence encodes CASSLKEWTSGSLGQFF.

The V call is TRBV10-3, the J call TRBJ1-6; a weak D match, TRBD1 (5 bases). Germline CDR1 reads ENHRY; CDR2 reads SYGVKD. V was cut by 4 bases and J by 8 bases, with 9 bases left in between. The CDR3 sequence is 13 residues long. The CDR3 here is CAISGGGDSPLHF. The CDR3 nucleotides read TGTGCCATCAGTGGCGGGGGGGATTCACCCCTCCACTTT.

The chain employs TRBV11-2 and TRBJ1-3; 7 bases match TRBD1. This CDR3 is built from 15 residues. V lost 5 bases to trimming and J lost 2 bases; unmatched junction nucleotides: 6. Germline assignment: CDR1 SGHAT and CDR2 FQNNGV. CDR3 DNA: TGTGCCAGCAGCCTAGGAGGGGGCGCTGGAAACACCATATATTTT. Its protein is CASSLGGGAGNTIYF.

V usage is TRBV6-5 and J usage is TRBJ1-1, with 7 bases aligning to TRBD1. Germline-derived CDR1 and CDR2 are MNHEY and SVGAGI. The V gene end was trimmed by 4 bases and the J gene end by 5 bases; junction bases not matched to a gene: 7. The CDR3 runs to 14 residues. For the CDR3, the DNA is TGTGCCAGCAGTTTGACAGGGCTCGGTACTGAAGCTTTCTTT. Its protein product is CASSLTGLGTEAFF.

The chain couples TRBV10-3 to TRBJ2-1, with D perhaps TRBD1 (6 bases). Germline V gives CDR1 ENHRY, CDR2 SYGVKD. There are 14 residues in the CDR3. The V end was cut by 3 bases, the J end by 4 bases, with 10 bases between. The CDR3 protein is CAISDLRGYNEQFF. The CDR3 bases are TGTGCCATCAGTGACCTAAGGGGGTACAATGAGCAGTTCTTC.

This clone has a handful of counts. The CDR3 region is CASSESQASSEQYF. DNA of the CDR3: TGTGCCAGCAGTGAGTCACAGGCCTCTTCCGAGCAGTACTTC. The genes are TRBV2 and TRBJ2-7, with D perhaps matching TRBD1 (5 bases). This CDR3 region has 14 residues. V was cut by 3 bases and J by 6 bases, with 15 bases left in between. Germline CDR1 is SNHLY and CDR2 is FYNNEI. Complete variable domain (other parts from reference TRBV2 and TRBJ2-7): EPEVTQTPSHQVTQMGQEVILRCVPISNHLYFYWYRQILGQKVEFLVSFYNNEISEKSEIFDDQFSVERPDGSNFTLKIRSTKLEDSAMYFCASSESQASSEQYFGPGTRLTVT.

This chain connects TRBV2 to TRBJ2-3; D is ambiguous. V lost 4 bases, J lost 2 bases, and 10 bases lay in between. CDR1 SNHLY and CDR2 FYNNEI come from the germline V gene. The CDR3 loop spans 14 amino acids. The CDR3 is CASSARLPTDTQYF. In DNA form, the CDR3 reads TGTGCCAGCAGTGCTAGGCTTCCCACAGATACGCAGTATTTT.

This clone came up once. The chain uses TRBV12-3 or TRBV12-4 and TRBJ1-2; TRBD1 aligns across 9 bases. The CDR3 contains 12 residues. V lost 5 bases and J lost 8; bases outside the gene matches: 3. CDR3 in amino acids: CASSTGTGGYTF. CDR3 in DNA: TGTGCCAGCAGTACTGGGACAGGGGGCTACACCTTC.

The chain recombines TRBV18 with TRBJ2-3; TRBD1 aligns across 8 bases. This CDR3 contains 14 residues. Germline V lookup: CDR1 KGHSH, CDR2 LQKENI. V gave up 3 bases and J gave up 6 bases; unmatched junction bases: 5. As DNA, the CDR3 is TGTGCCAGCTCACCCAGGACAGGGTTGGATACGCAGTATTTT. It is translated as CASSPRTGLDTQYF.

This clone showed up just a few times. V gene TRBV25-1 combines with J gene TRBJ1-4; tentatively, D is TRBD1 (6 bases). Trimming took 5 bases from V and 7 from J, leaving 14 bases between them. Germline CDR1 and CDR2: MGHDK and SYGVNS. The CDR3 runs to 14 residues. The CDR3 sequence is CASSQTGMGEKLFF. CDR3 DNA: TGTGCCAGCAGTCAAACAGGGATGGGTGAAAAACTGTTTTTT.